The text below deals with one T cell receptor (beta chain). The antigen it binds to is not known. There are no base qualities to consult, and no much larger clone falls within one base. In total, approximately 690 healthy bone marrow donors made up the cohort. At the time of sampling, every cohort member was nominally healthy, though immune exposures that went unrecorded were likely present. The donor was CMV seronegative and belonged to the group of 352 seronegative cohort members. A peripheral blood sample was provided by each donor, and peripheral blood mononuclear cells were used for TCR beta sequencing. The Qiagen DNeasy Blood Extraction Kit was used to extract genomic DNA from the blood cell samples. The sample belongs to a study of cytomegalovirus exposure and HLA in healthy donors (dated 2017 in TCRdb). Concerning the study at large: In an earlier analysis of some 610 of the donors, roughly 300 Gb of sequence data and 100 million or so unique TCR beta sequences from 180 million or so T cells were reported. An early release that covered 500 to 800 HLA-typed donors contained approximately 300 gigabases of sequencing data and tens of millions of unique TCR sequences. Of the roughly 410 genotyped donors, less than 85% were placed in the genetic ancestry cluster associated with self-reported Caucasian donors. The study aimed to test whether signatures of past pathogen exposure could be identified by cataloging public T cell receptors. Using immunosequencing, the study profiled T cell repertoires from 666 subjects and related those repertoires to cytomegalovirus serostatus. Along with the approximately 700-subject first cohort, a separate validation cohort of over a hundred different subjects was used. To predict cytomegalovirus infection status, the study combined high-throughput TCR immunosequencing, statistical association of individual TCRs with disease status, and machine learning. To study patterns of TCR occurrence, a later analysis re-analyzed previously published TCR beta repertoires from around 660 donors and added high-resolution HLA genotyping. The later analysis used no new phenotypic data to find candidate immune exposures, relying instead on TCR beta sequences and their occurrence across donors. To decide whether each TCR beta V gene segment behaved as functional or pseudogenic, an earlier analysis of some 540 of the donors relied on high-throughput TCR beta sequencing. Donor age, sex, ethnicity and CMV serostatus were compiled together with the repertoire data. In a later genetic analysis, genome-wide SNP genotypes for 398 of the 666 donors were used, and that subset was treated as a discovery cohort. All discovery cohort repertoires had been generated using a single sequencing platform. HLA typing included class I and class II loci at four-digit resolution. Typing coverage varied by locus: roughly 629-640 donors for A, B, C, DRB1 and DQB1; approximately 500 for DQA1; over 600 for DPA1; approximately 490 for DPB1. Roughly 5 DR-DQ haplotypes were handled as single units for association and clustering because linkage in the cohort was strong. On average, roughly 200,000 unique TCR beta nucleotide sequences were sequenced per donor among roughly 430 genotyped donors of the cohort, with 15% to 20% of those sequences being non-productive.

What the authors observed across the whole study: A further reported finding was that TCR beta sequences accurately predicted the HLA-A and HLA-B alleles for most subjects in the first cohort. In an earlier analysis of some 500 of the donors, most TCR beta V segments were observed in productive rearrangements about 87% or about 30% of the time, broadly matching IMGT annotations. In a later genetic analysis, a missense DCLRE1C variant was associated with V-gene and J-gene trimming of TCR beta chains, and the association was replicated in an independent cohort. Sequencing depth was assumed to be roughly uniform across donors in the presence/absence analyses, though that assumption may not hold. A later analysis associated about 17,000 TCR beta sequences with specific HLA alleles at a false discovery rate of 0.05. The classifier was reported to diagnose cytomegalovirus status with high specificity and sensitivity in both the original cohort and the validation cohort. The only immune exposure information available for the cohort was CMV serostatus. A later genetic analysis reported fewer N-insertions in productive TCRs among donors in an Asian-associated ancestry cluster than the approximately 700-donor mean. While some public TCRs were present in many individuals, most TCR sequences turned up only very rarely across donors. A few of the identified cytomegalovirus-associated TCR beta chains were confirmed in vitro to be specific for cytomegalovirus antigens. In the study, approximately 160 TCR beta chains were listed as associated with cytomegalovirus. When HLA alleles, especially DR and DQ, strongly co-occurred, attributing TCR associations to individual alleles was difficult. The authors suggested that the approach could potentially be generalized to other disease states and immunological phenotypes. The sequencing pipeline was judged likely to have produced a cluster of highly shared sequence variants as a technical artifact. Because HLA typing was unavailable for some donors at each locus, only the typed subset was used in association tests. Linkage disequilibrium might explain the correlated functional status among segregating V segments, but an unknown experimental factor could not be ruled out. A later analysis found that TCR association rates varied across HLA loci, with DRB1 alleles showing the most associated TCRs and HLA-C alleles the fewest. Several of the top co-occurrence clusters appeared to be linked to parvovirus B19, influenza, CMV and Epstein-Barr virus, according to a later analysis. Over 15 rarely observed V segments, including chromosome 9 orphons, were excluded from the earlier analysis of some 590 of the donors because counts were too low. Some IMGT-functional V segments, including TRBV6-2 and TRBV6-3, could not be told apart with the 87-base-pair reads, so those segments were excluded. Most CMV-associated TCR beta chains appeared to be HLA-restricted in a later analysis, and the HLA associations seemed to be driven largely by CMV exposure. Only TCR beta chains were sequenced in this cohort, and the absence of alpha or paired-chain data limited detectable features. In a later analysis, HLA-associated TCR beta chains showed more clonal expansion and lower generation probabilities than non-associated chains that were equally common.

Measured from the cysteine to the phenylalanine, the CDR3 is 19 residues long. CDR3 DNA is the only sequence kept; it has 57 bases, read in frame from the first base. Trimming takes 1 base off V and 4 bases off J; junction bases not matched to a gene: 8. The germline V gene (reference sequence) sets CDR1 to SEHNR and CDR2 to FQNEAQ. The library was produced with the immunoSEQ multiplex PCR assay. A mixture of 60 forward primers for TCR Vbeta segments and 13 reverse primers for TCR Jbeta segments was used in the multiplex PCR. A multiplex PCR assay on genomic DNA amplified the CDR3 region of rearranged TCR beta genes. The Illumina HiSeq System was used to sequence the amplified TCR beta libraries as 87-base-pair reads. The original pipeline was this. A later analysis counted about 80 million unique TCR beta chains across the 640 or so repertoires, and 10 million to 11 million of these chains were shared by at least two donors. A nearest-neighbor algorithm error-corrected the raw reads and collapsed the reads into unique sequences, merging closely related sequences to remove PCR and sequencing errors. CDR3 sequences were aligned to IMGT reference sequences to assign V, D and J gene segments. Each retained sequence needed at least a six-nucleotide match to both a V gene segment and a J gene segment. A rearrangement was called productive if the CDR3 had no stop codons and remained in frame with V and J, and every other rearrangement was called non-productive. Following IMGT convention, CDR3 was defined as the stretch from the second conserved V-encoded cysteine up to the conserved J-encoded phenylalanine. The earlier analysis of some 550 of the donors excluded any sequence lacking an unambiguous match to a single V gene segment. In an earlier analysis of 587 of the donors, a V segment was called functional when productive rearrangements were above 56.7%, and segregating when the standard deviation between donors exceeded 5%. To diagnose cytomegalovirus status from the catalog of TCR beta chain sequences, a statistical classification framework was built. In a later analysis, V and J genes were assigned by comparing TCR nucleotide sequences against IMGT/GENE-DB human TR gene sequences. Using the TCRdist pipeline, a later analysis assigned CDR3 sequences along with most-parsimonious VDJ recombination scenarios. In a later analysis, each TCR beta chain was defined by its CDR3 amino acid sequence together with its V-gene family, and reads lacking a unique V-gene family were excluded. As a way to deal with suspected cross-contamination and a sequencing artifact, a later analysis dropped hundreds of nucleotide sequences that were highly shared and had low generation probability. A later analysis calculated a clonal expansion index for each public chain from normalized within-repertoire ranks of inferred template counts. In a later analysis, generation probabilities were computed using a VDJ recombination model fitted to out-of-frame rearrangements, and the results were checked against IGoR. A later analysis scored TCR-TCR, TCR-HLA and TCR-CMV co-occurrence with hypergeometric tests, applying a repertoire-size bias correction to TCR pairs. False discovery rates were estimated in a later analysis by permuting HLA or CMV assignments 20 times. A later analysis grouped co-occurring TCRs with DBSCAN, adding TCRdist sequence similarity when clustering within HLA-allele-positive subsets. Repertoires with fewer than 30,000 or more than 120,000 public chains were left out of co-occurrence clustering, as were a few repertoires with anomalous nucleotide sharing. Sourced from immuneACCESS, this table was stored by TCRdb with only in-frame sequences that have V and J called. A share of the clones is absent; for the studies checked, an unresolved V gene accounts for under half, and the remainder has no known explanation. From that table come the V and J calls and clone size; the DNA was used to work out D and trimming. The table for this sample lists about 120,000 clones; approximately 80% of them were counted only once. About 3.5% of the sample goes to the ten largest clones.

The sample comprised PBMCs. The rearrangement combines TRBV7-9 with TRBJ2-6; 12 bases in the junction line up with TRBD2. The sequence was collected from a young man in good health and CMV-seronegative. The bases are TGTGCCAGCAGCTTAGTCCTAGCGGGAGGGCCAAGCGGGGCCAACGTCCTGACTTTC. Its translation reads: CASSLVLAGGPSGANVLTF.